Each of the 16 T cell receptor beta chains below was sequenced from the same sample in a study of OX40 agonist ivuxolimab in advanced cancers. Here immunoSEQ multiplex PCR was the method, and the copy in TCRdb shows in-frame clones only, minus some. The sample lists some 40,000 clones; around 89% were seen once. Sequences were derived from CD4+ or CD8+ T cells sorted from blood, sampled in a trial of the OX40 agonist ivuxolimab. The receptors were sampled from an adult with an advanced solid tumor such as melanoma, head and neck, liver or kidney cancer.

This chain uses TRBV19 with TRBJ2-7, with D tentatively TRBD2 (5 bases). V was pared by 3 bases and J by 4 bases, with 10 bases between. The CDR3 consists of 13 residues. The V gene's germline CDR1 is LNHDA and CDR2 SQIVND (reference sequence). Written as DNA, the CDR3 is TGTGCCAGTAGTATCAATCGAGGGTACGAGCAGTACTTC. This codes for CASSINRGYEQYF.

The chain uses TRBV13 and TRBJ1-4; 7 positions agree with TRBD1. Germline-derived CDR1 and CDR2 are PRHDT and FYEKMQ (reference sequence). The CDR3 runs to 14 residues. The J segment lost 8 bases and the V segment lost 8 bases, leaving 11 bases of the junction unmatched. Here the CDR3 reads CASGTTGLQEKLFF. The CDR3 DNA is TGTGCCAGCGGAACGACAGGGCTACAGGAAAAACTGTTTTTT.

V gene TRBV2 combines with J gene TRBJ1-6, with D perhaps matching TRBD1 (5 bases). Per germline, CDR1 SNHLY and CDR2 FYNNEI. This CDR3 has 15 residues. V gave up 6 bases and J gave up 7 bases, with 16 bases separating them. In DNA, the CDR3 is TGTGCCAGCAGCAGGGCCTCCGGAGGGAATTCACCCCTCCACTTT. It translates to CASSRASGGNSPLHF.

CDR3 bases: TGTGCCAGCAGCGTAGGGGACAAATACAATGAGCAGTTCTTC. Translation gives CASSVGDKYNEQFF. V and J are TRBV9 and TRBJ2-1; D possibly corresponds to TRBD1 (6 bases). Trimming took off 0 bases at V and 4 bases at J, with 8 bases between the two ends. The CDR3 totals 14 residues. Germline V lookup: CDR1 SGDLS, CDR2 YYNGEE.

V gene TRBV6-5 combines with J gene TRBJ1-1; tentative D call: TRBD1 (6 bases). Looked up from germline, CDR1 is MNHEY and CDR2 is SVGAGI. The CDR3 has 16 amino acids. The V and J ends lost 2 bases and 4 bases respectively, with 17 bases between them. The CDR3 loop is CASSYHILQGSTEAFF. The CDR3 bases are TGTGCCAGCAGTTACCATATCCTACAGGGTAGCACTGAAGCTTTCTTT.

The chain carries TRBV27 and TRBJ1-2, with a possible D match to TRBD1 (5 bases). With 3 bases removed from V and 6 bases from J, the gap between germline ends came to 11 bases. Germline assignment: CDR1 MNHEY and CDR2 SMNVEV (reference sequence). CDR3 length equals 13 residues. CDR3 nucleotides: TGTGCCAGCAGTTTTGGAAGGGGCAATGGCTACACCTTC. This encodes CASSFGRGNGYTF.

The chain has TRBV13 and TRBJ2-2; D gene unclear. This CDR3 comprises 12 residues. Germline CDR1 and CDR2: PRHDT and FYEKMQ (reference sequence). The germline V and J ends were trimmed by 4 bases and 6 bases, with 6 bases remaining between them. The CDR3 DNA is TGTGCCAGCAGCTCGGGCTCCGGGGAGCTGTTTTTT. It yields the protein CASSSGSGELFF.

The chain couples TRBV28 to TRBJ1-3; maybe TRBD1 (5 bases). CDR3 length equals 16 residues. V lost 8 bases and J 0 bases, leaving 17 bases between the germline ends. In germline, CDR1 is MDHEN, CDR2 SYDVKM. As DNA, the CDR3 is TGTGCCAGCCGACCGGTTGGGGCACTCTCTGGAAACACCATATATTTT. Its protein is CASRPVGALSGNTIYF.

The rearrangement links TRBV19 to TRBJ2-1; 7 nucleotides agree with TRBD2. This CDR3 region has 14 residues. CDR1 LNHDA and CDR2 SQIVND come from the germline V gene (reference sequence). The V gene end was trimmed by 3 bases and the J gene end by 4 bases; junction bases not matched to a gene: 3. The CDR3 spells CASSIPSGYNEQFF. Written as DNA, the CDR3 is TGTGCCAGTAGTATTCCTAGCGGTTACAATGAGCAGTTCTTC.

The CDR3 sequence is CASSSRDGPQAFF. CDR3 DNA sequence: TGTGCCAGCAGCTCCCGGGACGGACCTCAAGCTTTCTTT. The chain joins TRBV7-9 to TRBJ1-1; tentative D call: TRBD1 (5 bases). CDR3 length equals 13 residues. Germline loops: CDR1 SEHNR, CDR2 FQNEAQ (reference sequence). Trimming took 4 bases from V and 9 from J, leaving 15 bases between them.

The CDR3 sequence: CASSVVGIGELFF. The CDR3 DNA is TGTGCCAGCAGCGTAGTGGGGATCGGGGAGCTGTTTTTT. The gene calls are TRBV9 and TRBJ2-2; D ambiguous. This CDR3 spans 13 amino acids. The V end lost 0 bases, the J end lost 7 bases, and 7 bases lay between the germline ends. Germline CDR1 SGDLS, CDR2 YYNGEE.

The chain recombines TRBV4-1 with TRBJ1-3; no reliable D call. This CDR3 comprises 15 residues. V was shortened by 0 bases and J by 0 bases, with 6 bases between the two germline ends. Germline CDR1 reads MGHRA; CDR2 reads YSYEKL. The CDR3 here is CASSQESSSGNTIYF. CDR3 nucleotides: TGCGCCAGCAGCCAAGAATCCAGCTCTGGAAACACCATATATTTT.

The DNA of the CDR3 is TGTGCCAGCAGGCAGTCGGGGCTGATGGGGACTAACTATGGCTACACCTTC. It specifies CASRQSGLMGTNYGYTF. The chain is built from TRBV28 and TRBJ1-2, with a tentative D call TRBD1 (5 bases). From germline, CDR1 is MDHEN and CDR2 SYDVKM. The CDR3 consists of 17 residues. With 6 bases removed from V and 0 bases from J, the gap between germline ends came to 20 bases.

The chain has TRBV6-6 and TRBJ2-5, with a possible D match to TRBD2 (5 bases). V dropped 6 bases and J dropped 1 base, with 15 bases sitting between them. The CDR3 is 15 residues long. Per germline, CDR1 MNHNY and CDR2 SVGAGI (reference sequence). The CDR3 nucleotides read TGTGCCAGCAGCCCGATACGGGGAACCCAAGAGACCCAGTACTTC. Its translation: CASSPIRGTQETQYF.

CDR3 protein: CASSQVGDSEQYF. Written as DNA, the CDR3 is TGTGCCAGCAGCCAAGTGGGGGACAGCGAGCAGTACTTC. The V and J genes are TRBV4-2 and TRBJ2-7, with TRBD1 identical over 7 bases. The CDR3 runs to 13 residues. Unmatched junction bases numbered 3, after V lost 1 base and J lost 6 bases. Germline values: CDR1 LGHNA, CDR2 YNFKEQ.

The chain carries TRBV7-2 and TRBJ1-4; D might be TRBD1 (6 bases). Germline V gives CDR1 SGHTA, CDR2 FQGNSA. The CDR3 totals 16 residues. The V gene lost 1 base and the J gene lost 5 bases, with 14 bases spanning the gap. CDR3 region: CASSLEFGRGNEKLFF. The CDR3 DNA reads as TGTGCCAGCAGCTTAGAGTTTGGCAGGGGCAATGAAAAACTGTTTTTT.